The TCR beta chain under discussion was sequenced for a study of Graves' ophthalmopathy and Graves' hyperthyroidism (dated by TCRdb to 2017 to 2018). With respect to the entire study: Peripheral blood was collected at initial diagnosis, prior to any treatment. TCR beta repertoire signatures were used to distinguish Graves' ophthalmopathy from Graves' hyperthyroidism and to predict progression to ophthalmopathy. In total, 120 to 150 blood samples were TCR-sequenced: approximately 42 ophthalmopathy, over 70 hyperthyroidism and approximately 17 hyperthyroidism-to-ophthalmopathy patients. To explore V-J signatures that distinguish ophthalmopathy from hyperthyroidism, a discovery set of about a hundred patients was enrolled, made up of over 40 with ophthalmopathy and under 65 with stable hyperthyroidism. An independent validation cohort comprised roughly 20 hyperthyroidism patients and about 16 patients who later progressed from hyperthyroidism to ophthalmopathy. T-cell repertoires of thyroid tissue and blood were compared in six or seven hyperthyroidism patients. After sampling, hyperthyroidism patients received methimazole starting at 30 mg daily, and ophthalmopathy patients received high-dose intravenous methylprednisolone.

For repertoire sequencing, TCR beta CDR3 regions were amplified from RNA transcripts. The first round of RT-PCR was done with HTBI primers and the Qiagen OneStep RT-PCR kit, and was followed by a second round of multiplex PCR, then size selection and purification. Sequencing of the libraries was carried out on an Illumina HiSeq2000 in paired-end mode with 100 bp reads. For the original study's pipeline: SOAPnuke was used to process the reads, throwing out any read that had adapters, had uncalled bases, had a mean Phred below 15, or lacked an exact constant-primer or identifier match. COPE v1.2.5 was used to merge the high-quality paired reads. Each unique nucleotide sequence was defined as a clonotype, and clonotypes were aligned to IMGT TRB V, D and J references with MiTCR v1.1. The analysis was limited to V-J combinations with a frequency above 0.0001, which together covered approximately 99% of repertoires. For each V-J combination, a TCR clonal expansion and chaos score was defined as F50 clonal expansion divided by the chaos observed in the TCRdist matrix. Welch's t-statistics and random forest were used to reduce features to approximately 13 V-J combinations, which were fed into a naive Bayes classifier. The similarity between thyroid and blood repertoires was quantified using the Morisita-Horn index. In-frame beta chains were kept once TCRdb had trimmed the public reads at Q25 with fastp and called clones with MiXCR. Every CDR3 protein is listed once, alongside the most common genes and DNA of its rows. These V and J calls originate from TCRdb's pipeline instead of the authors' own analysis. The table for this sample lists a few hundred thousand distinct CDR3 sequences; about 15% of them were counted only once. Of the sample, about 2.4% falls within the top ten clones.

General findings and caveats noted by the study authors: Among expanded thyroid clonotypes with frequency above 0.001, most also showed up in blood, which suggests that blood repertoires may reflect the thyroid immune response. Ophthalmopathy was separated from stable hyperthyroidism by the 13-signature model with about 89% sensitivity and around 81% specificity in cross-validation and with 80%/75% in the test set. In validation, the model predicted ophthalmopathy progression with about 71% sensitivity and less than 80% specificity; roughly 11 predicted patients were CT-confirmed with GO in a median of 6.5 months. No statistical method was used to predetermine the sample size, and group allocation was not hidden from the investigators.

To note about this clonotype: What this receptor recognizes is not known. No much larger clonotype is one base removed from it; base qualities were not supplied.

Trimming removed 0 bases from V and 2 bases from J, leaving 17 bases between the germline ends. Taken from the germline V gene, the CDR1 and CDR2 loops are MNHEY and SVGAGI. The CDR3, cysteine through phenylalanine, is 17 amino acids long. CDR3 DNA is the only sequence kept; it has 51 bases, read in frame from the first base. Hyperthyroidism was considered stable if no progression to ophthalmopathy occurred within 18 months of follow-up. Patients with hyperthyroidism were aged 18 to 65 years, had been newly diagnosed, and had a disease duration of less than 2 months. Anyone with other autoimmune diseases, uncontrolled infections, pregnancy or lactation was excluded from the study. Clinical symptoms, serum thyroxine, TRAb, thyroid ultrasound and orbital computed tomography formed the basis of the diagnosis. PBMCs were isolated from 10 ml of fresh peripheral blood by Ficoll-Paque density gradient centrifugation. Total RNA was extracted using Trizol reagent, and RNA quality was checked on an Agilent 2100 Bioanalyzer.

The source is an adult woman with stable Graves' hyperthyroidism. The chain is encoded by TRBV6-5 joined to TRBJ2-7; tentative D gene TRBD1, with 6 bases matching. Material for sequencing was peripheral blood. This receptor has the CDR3 CASSYSWGQKGTYEQYF. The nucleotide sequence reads TGTGCCAGCAGTTACTCGTGGGGACAAAAAGGGACCTACGAGCAGTACTTC.